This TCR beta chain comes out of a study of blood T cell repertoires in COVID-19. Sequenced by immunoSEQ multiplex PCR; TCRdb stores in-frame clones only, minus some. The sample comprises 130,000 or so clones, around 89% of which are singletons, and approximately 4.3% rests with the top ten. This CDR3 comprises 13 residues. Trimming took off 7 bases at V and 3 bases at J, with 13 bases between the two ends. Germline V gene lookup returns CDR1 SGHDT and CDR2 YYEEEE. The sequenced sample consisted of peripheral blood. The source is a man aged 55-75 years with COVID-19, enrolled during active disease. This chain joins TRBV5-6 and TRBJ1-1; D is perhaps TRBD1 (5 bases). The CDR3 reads CASCWGRDTEAFF. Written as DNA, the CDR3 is TGTGCCAGCTGCTGGGGGAGGGACACTGAAGCTTTCTTT.